This record concerns one T cell receptor (beta chain) sequence. Its target is not known. The deep-level immunoSEQ assay was used. Per the authors' pipeline: ImmunoSEQ supplied junction-only sequences lacking quality scores, so filtering was different. Using immunoSEQ multiplex PCR, the repertoire was profiled, and TCRdb retains in-frame clones only, with some absent. That table is the source of V, J and clone size, and D and trimming were worked out from the DNA. The sample includes under 600,000 clones, around 80% of them seen just once. This entry is derived from a study of shared clonotypes between healthy human individuals. General observations from the study: Having only a few donors restricted how much genetic and exposure-history diversity was captured. The sampled material consisted only of blood, and tissue repertoires are likely to differ.

V shed 2 bases, J shed 4 bases, and the junction held 2 bases outside the gene matches. From germline, CDR1 is SGDLS and CDR2 YYNGEE. There are 14 residues in the CDR3. The chain recombines TRBV9 with TRBJ2-3; the match to TRBD2 covers 9 bases. The sample was PBMCs. This clonotype was obtained from a woman between 35 and 50 years old in good health. Some clones in this sample may be carry-over from other donors' samples. The CDR3 loop reads CASSVSGRSDTQYF. CDR3 in DNA: TGTGCCAGCAGCGTTAGCGGGAGATCAGATACGCAGTATTTT.